This T cell receptor (beta chain) came from a study of long-term antiretroviral therapy in people with HIV. The CDR3 totals 13 residues. Trimming took off 7 bases at V and 2 bases at J, with 11 bases between the two ends. The germline V gene has CDR1 SNHLY and CDR2 FYNNEI. This was the immunoSEQ v3.0 assay at survey level. Measured with immunoSEQ multiplex PCR; TCRdb has only the in-frame clones, and not every one. The data hold around 19,000 clones, with less than 85% observed a single time. Held in samples before DNA extraction were 1-10 million cryopreserved PBMC. Remarks on this clone: Its target is unknown.

Notes on the study in general: At every time point, clones expanded before ART dominated the repertoire. Controls had broader CDR3 length ranges than HIV repertoires did.

This chain links TRBV2 with TRBJ2-5, with D perhaps TRBD1 (5 bases). The TCR comes from a man aged 40-55 years with HIV. The specimen was unsorted PBMCs, collected around 2.5 years after starting antiretroviral therapy. The CDR3 protein is CASTRQQQETQYF. CDR3 nucleotides: TGTGCCAGCACGAGACAGCAACAAGAGACCCAGTACTTC.